The 12 T cell receptor beta chains presented below share a single source sample, sequenced in a study of OX40 agonist ivuxolimab in advanced cancers. Produced via immunoSEQ multiplex PCR; TCRdb's table is partial and in-frame only. The sample comprises 74,000 or so clones, around 83% of which are singletons, and 2% to 2.5% rests with the top ten. Sample: CD4+ or CD8+ T cells sorted from blood, taken in a trial of the OX40 agonist ivuxolimab. The receptors were sampled from an adult with an advanced solid tumor such as melanoma, head and neck, liver or kidney cancer.

The V gene is TRBV19, the J gene TRBJ1-5; D might be TRBD1 (5 bases). CDR3 length: 15 amino acids. The V and J ends lost 4 bases and 2 bases respectively, with 12 bases between them. Germline V gene sequence: CDR1 LNHDA, CDR2 SQIVND (reference sequence). CDR3 nucleotides: TGTGCCAGTAGTAGCGGGGGATGGCGCAATCAGCCCCAGCATTTT. It is translated as CASSSGGWRNQPQHF.

The chain uses TRBV10-3 and TRBJ2-3, with TRBD2 identical over 8 bases. This CDR3 region has 13 residues. Trimming took 7 bases from V and 3 from J; bases not matched to a gene: 3. Germline CDR1 reads ENHRY; CDR2 reads SYGVKD. The CDR3 DNA reads TGTGCCATCACCGGGGGGGGGACAGATACGCAGTATTTT. It translates to CAITGGGTDTQYF.

The V call is TRBV4-2, the J call TRBJ2-3; 8 positions match TRBD1. Trimming removed 3 bases from V and 2 bases from J; junction bases left unmatched: 7. Germline CDR1 LGHNA, CDR2 YNFKEQ. CDR3 length: 16 residues. DNA of the CDR3: TGTGCCAGCAGCCAGAGACGGACAGGGAACACAGATACGCAGTATTTT. Protein product: CASSQRRTGNTDTQYF.

The chain combines TRBV29-1 with TRBJ2-3; 12 nucleotides agree with TRBD2. V lost 7 bases and J lost 11; bases outside the gene matches: 7. The CDR3 consists of 12 residues. Germline values: CDR1 SQVTM, CDR2 ANQGSEA. The CDR3 DNA reads as TGCAGCGCTCTCCCGACTAGCGGGGGGCAGTATTTT. As protein: CSALPTSGGQYF.

The rearrangement uses TRBV11-3 and TRBJ2-3; TRBD2 agrees at 8 bases. J gave up 2 bases and V 5 bases, and 6 bases lay outside the gene matches. Germline CDR1 and CDR2: SGHNT and YENEEA. This CDR3 region has 15 residues. CDR3 amino acids: CASSPGGEDTDTQYF. The CDR3 bases are TGTGCCAGCAGCCCCGGGGGGGAAGACACAGATACGCAGTATTTT.

This clone appeared a single time. The gene calls are TRBV5-6 and TRBJ2-3; a weak D match, TRBD2 (6 bases). The germline V gene has CDR1 SGHDT and CDR2 YYEEEE. The V and J ends lost 3 bases and 0 bases respectively, with 14 bases between them. This CDR3 has 16 amino acids. The CDR3 reads CASSSPWGTSTDTQYF. For the CDR3, the DNA is TGTGCCAGCAGCTCGCCATGGGGGACTAGCACAGATACGCAGTATTTT.

In its sample, this clone was seen a few times. DNA for the CDR3: TGTGCCAGCAGCCTTGACCCAACTTACAATGAGCAGTTCTTC. Protein product: CASSLDPTYNEQFF. The chain links TRBV14 to TRBJ2-1; D unresolved. There are 14 residues in the CDR3. The germline gives CDR1 SGHDN, CDR2 FVKESK. The V and J ends lost 4 bases and 4 bases respectively, with 11 bases between them.

Regarding this clone: Other DNA sequences in this specimen translate into the identical CDR3. The rearrangement joins TRBV28 to TRBJ2-7; 8 nucleotides align to TRBD2. This CDR3 has 11 residues. Germline loops: CDR1 MDHEN, CDR2 SYDVKM. After removal of 4 bases from V and 7 bases from J, the junction contained 0 bases not matched to a gene. The CDR3 reads CASSSGGEQYF. The CDR3 coding sequence is TGTGCCAGCAGTTCGGGGGGGGAGCAGTACTTC. The entire variable domain, with the rest obtained from reference TRBV28 and TRBJ2-7, is as follows: DVKVTQSSRYLVKRTGEKVFLECVQDMDHENMFWYRQDPGLGLRLIYFSYDVKMKEKGDIPEGYSVSREKKERFSLILESASTNQTSMYLCASSSGGEQYFGPGTRLTVT.

This clone counts as medium-sized. This sequence joins TRBV5-1 and TRBJ2-3, with D unresolved. This CDR3 spans 16 amino acids. Germline V gene data show CDR1 as SGHRS and CDR2 as YFSETQ. Trimming shortened V by 0 bases and J by 3 bases, and 14 bases separated the two germline ends. This chain's CDR3 is CASSLVNTGLTDTQYF. The DNA of the CDR3 is TGCGCCAGCAGCTTGGTGAACACCGGATTAACAGATACGCAGTATTTT.

The V and J genes are TRBV9 and TRBJ2-5, with D possibly matching TRBD1 (6 bases). V lost 4 bases, J lost 0 bases, and 10 bases lay in between. Germline V gene data show CDR1 as SGDLS and CDR2 as YYNGEE. The CDR3 loop spans 14 amino acids. The CDR3 reads CASSFRDNQETQYF. In nucleotides, the CDR3 is TGTGCCAGCAGCTTCCGGGACAACCAAGAGACCCAGTACTTC.

This chain connects TRBV9 to TRBJ2-4; D remains unclear. Germline V gives CDR1 SGDLS, CDR2 YYNGEE. The CDR3 consists of 14 residues. Trimming took 0 bases from V and 4 from J, leaving 8 bases between them. Written as DNA, the CDR3 is TGTGCCAGCAGCGTAGCTCCGGTTAAAAACATTCAGTACTTC. This sequence encodes CASSVAPVKNIQYF. Complete variable domain (other parts from reference TRBV9 and TRBJ2-4): DSGVTQTPKHLITATGQRVTLRCSPRSGDLSVYWYQQSLDQGLQFLIQYYNGEERAKGNILERFSAQQFPDLHSELNLSSLELGDSALYFCASSVAPVKNIQYFGAGTRLSVL.

The chain is built from TRBV10-3 and TRBJ2-7; no clear D. V lost 3 bases and J 4 bases, leaving 4 bases between the germline ends. Germline V CDR1 and CDR2: ENHRY, SYGVKD. This CDR3 has 11 amino acids. The CDR3: CAISEGYEQYF. CDR3 coding DNA: TGTGCCATCAGTGAAGGGTACGAGCAGTACTTC.